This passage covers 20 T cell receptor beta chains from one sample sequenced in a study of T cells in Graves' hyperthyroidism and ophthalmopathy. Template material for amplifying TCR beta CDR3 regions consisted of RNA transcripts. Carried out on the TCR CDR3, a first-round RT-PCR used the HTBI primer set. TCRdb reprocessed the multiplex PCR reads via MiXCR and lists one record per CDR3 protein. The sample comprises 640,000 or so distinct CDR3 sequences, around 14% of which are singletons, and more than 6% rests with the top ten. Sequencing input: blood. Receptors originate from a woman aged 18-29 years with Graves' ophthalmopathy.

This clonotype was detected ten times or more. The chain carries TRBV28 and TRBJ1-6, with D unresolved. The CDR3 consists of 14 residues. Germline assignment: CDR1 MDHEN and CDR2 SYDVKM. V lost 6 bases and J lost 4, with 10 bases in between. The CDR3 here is CASSPVDYNSPLHF. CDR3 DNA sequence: TGTGCCAGCAGCCCAGTAGATTATAATTCACCCCTCCACTTT.

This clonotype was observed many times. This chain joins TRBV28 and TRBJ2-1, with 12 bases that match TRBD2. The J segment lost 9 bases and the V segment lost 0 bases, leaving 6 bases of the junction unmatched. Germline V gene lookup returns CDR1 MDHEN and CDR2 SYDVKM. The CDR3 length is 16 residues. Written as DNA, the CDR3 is TGTGCCAGCAGTTTATGGCGGCTAGCGGGAGGGAGTGAGCAGTTCTTC. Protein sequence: CASSLWRLAGGSEQFF.

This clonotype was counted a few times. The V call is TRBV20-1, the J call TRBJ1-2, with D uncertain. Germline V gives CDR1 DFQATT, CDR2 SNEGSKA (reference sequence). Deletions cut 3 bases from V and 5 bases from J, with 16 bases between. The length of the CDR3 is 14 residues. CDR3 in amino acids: CSASETTDYYGYTF. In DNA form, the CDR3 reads TGCAGTGCTAGTGAGACTACAGACTATTATGGCTACACCTTC.

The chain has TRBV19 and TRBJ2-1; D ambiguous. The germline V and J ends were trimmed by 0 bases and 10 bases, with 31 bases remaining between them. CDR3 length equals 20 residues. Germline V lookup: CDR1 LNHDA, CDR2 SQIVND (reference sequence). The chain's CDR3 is CASSIDPPPSTSAAETEQFF. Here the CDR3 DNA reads TGTGCCAGTAGTATAGATCCCCCCCCCTCGACTTCGGCCGCCGAAACAGAGCAGTTCTTC. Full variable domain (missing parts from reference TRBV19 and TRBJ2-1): DGGITQSPKYLFRKEGQNVTLSCEQNLNHDAMYWYRQDPGQGLRLIYYSQIVNDFQKGDIAEGYSVSREKKESFPLTVTSAQKNPTAFYLCASSIDPPPSTSAAETEQFFGPGTRLTVL.

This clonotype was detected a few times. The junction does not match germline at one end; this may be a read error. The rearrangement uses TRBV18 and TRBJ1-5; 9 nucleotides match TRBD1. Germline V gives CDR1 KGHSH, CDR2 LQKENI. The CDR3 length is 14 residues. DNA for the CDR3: TGCGTCGGGACAGGGAATGAGGGCAATCAGCCCCAGCATTTT. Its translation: CVGTGNEGNQPQHF.

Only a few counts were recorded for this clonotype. CDR3 region: CASSVEGRSQETQYF. The CDR3 nucleotides read TGTGCCAGCAGCGTAGAGGGCAGAAGCCAAGAGACCCAGTACTTC. The chain recombines TRBV9 with TRBJ2-5; D ambiguous. The germline gives CDR1 SGDLS, CDR2 YYNGEE. V was clipped by 0 bases and J by 1 base, with 10 bases between them. The CDR3 runs to 15 residues.

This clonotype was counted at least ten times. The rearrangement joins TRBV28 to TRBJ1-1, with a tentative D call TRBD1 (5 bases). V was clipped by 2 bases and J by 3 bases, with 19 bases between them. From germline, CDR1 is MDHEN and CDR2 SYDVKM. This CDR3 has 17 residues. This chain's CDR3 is CASSLGGASLKDTEAFF. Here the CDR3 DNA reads TGTGCCAGCAGTTTAGGAGGGGCGAGCCTCAAGGACACTGAAGCTTTCTTT.

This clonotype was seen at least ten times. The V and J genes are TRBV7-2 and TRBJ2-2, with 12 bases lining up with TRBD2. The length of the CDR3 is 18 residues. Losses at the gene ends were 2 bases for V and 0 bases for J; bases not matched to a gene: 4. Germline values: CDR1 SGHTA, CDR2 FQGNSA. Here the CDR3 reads CASSLIGLAGSNTGELFF. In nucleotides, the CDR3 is TGTGCCAGCAGCTTAATTGGACTAGCGGGATCGAACACCGGGGAGCTGTTTTTT.

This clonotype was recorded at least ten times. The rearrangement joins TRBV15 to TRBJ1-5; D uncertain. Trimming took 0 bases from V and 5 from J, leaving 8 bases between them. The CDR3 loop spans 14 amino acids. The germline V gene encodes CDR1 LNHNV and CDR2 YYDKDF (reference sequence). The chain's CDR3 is CATSRDRGDQPQHF. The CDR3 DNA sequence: TGTGCCACCAGCAGAGACCGGGGTGATCAGCCCCAGCATTTT. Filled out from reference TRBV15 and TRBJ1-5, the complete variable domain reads DAMVIQNPRYQVTQFGKPVTLSCSQTLNHNVMYWYQQKSSQAPKLLFHYYDKDFNNEADTPDNFQSRRPNTSFCFLDIRSPGLGDTAMYLCATSRDRGDQPQHFGDGTRLSIL.

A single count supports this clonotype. In DNA form, the CDR3 reads TGTGCCAGCTCCACCACCGGACAGGGATCCGCCGAGCAGTACTTC. Residues: CASSTTGQGSAEQYF. The J gene is TRBJ2-7, the V gene TRBV18; 8 nucleotides match TRBD1. CDR1 and CDR2 from the germline V gene are KGHSH and LQKENI. The CDR3 spans 15 residues. J gave up 6 bases and V 6 bases, and 13 bases lay outside the gene matches.

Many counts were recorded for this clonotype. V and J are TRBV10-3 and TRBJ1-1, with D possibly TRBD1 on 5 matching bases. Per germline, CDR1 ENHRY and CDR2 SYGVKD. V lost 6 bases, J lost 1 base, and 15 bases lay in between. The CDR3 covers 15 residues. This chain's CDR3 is CAISSGTSGNTEAFF. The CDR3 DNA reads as TGTGCCATCAGCTCTGGGACCTCAGGGAACACTGAAGCTTTCTTT.

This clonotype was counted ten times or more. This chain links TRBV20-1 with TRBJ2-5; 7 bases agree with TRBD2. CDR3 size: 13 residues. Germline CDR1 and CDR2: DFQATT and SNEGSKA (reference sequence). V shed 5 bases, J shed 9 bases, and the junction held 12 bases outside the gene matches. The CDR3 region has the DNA TGCAGTGCTCTCCGGGACGGGGGGACGCCCCAGTACTTC. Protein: CSALRDGGTPQYF.

The CDR3: CASRSGSGTQYF. The CDR3 DNA follows: TGTGCCAGCAGATCGGGTAGTGGGACCCAGTACTTC. The rearrangement uses TRBV2 and TRBJ2-5; D is uncertain. Germline CDR1 SNHLY, CDR2 FYNNEI. The germline V and J ends were trimmed by 6 bases and 7 bases, with 12 bases remaining between them. The CDR3 contains 12 residues.

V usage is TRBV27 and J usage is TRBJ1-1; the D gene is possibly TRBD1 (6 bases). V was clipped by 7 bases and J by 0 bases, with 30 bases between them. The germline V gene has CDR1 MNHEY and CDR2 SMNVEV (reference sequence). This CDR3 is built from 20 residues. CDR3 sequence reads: CASTYSYYRVGAGVNTEAFF. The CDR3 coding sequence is TGTGCCAGCACCTACTCCTACTACAGGGTAGGTGCGGGGGTGAACACTGAAGCTTTCTTT.

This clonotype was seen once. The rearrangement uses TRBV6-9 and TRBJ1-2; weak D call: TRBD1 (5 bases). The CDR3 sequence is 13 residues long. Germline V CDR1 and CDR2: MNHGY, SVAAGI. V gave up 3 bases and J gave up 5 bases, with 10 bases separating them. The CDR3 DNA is TGTGCCAGCAGTTACAGGGCGGTTTATGGCTACACCTTC. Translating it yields CASSYRAVYGYTF.

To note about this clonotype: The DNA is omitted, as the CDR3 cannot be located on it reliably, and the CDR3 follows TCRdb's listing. The CDR3 reads CASTNQTSMYLCASTTEQFYEQYF. J is TRBJ2-7 and V is TRBV5-1. The CDR3 is 24 residues long, ends included. CDR1 is SGHRS, CDR2 YFSETQ, per germline.

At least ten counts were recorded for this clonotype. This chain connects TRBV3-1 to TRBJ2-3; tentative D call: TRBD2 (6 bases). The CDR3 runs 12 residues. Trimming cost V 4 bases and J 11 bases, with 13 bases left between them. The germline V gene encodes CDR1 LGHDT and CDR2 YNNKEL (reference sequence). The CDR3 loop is CASSLGEEKQYF. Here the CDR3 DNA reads TGTGCCAGCAGCCTTGGGGAGGAGAAGCAGTATTTT.

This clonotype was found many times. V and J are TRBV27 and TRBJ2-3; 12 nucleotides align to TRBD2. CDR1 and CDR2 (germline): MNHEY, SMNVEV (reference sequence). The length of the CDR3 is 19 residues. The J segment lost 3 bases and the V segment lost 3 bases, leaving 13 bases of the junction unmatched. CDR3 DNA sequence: TGTGCCAGCAGTTTTATCCTTCCTCGACTAGCGGGAGAAACAGATACGCAGTATTTT. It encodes CASSFILPRLAGETDTQYF.

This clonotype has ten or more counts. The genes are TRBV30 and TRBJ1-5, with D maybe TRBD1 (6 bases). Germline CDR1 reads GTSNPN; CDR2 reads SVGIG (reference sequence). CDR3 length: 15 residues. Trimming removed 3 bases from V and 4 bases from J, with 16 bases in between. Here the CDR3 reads CAWSGGGGKNQPQHF. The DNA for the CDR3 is TGTGCCTGGAGCGGCGGGGGCGGGAAGAATCAGCCCCAGCATTTT.

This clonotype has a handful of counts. CDR3 in DNA: TGTGCCAGCTCACCAAATTCGGGGTACGATGGCTACACCTTC. It codes for CASSPNSGYDGYTF. The chain has TRBV18 and TRBJ1-2, with unresolved D. The germline V gene has CDR1 KGHSH and CDR2 LQKENI. The V and J ends lost 2 bases and 6 bases respectively, with 13 bases between them. This CDR3 is 14 amino acids long.